The clone carrying this T cell receptor (gamma chain) was recorded a few times. These data belong to a study of gamma-delta T cells after stem cell transplantation. TCRdb repeated clone calling on the RT-PCR reads with CATT. The table has 1,500 to 2,000 gamma-chain clones, about 20% seen once; the top ten hold about 7.6%. J was trimmed by 0 bases and V by 8 bases; bases with no gene match: 9. The CDR3 sequence is 15 residues long. The germline CDR1 and CDR2 sequences are VTNTFY and YDVSTARD (reference sequence). The chain carries TRGV3 and TRGJP2. The sample taken for sequencing was gamma-delta T cells. This TCR was sampled from a human donor. It is not recorded whose cells these are; they may come from a transplant donor. CDR3 residues: CATLKGDSSDWIKTF. CDR3 in DNA: TGTGCCACCTTAAAGGGGGATAGTAGTGATTGGATCAAGACGTTT.